These 31 T cell receptor beta chains originate from one sample sequenced in a study of T cell responses to AZD1222 COVID-19 vaccine. This table comes from immunoSEQ multiplex PCR, and its TCRdb copy is limited to in-frame clones, with some not included. The table has more than 90,000 clones, less than 90% seen once. The specimen comprised peripheral blood, sampled on day 0 of AZD1222 vaccination. The receptors derive from an adult in good health.

The chain couples TRBV30 to TRBJ2-6; D is possibly TRBD2 (6 bases). The CDR3 length is 17 residues. V lost 0 bases and J 2 bases, leaving 14 bases between the germline ends. CDR1 is GTSNPN, CDR2 SVGIG, per germline (reference sequence). The CDR3 loop is CAWSVRYGGTGANVLTF. CDR3 nucleotides: TGTGCCTGGAGTGTACGGTACGGAGGGACTGGGGCCAACGTCCTGACTTTC.

A single count supports this clone. CDR3: CASSLKAQGYEQYF. In DNA form, the CDR3 reads TGTGCCAGCAGCTTAAAGGCTCAGGGCTACGAGCAGTACTTC. This chain links TRBV7-2 with TRBJ2-7; D is possibly TRBD1 (5 bases). The V end lost 2 bases, the J end lost 3 bases, and 11 bases lay between the germline ends. CDR3 length: 14 amino acids. Germline V lookup: CDR1 SGHTA, CDR2 FQGNSA.

The chain recombines TRBV30 with TRBJ2-3, with 7 bases fitting TRBD2. Germline assignment: CDR1 GTSNPN and CDR2 SVGIG (reference sequence). The length of the CDR3 is 15 residues. The trim removed 4 bases at V and 2 bases at J, leaving 9 bases unmatched. CDR3 residues: CAWKGSSGATDTQYF. The DNA of the CDR3 is TGTGCCTGGAAGGGCTCTAGCGGAGCCACAGATACGCAGTATTTT.

CDR3 DNA sequence: TGTGCCAGCAGCCCGGAGGCCGGGACAGGGACAGATACGCAGTATTTT. As protein: CASSPEAGTGTDTQYF. The chain couples TRBV11-3 to TRBJ2-3, with TRBD1 identical over 9 bases. The CDR3 is 16 residues long. CDR1 and CDR2 (germline): SGHNT, YENEEA. V gave up 5 bases and J gave up 3 bases; unmatched junction bases: 9.

This chain links TRBV6-6 with TRBJ1-3; 7 bases align to TRBD1. In germline, CDR1 is MNHNY, CDR2 SVGAGI (reference sequence). The CDR3 runs 13 residues. The ends lost 6 bases at V and 2 bases at J; junction bases unmatched: 1. CDR3 sequence: CASSGTAGNTIYF. CDR3 sequence (DNA): TGTGCCAGCAGCGGGACAGCTGGAAACACCATATATTTT.

The chain has TRBV11-2 and TRBJ1-4; TRBD1 is a possible D gene (6 bases). The germline V and J ends were trimmed by 1 base and 13 bases, with 16 bases remaining between them. CDR1 and CDR2 (germline): SGHAT, FQNNGV. This CDR3 contains 14 residues. The CDR3 DNA reads TGTGCCAGCAGCTTAGGATCGGGGGGCCTAGGACTGTTTTTT. Its protein is CASSLGSGGLGLFF. Filled out from reference TRBV11-2 and TRBJ1-4, the complete variable domain reads EAGVAQSPRYKIIEKRQSVAFWCNPISGHATLYWYQQILGQGPKLLIQFQNNGVVDDSQLPKDRFSAERLKGVDSTLKIQPAKLEDSAVYLCASSLGSGGLGLFFGSGTQLSVL.

V usage is TRBV6-5 and J usage is TRBJ2-5; D gene ambiguous. This CDR3 has 14 residues. Trimming shortened V by 0 bases and J by 2 bases, and 7 bases separated the two germline ends. Per the germline V gene, CDR1 is MNHEY and CDR2 is SVGAGI. CDR3 loop: CASSYSAVQETQYF. CDR3 sequence (DNA): TGTGCCAGCAGTTACTCTGCGGTTCAAGAGACCCAGTACTTC.

This sequence joins TRBV3-1 (or the pseudogene TRBV3-2) and TRBJ2-5; D is possibly TRBD1 (6 bases). CDR3 length: 15 amino acids. The V gene lost 0 bases and the J gene lost 0 bases, with 8 bases spanning the gap. Germline CDR1 and CDR2: LGHDT and YNNKEL (reference sequence). This chain's CDR3 is CASSQDGGYQETQYF. The CDR3 coding sequence is TGTGCCAGCAGCCAAGATGGGGGCTACCAAGAGACCCAGTACTTC.

This chain joins TRBV6-5 and TRBJ1-2, with D tentatively TRBD1 (6 bases). The CDR3 runs to 12 residues. Germline CDR1 MNHEY, CDR2 SVGAGI. V shed 2 bases and J shed 7 bases, with 8 bases lying between them. CDR3 nucleotides: TGTGCCAGCAGTTACGCGGGGGCTGGCTACACCTTC. Translated, it gives CASSYAGAGYTF.

The rearrangement joins TRBV30 to TRBJ2-5, with D perhaps TRBD1 or TRBD2 (5 bases each). V lost 1 base to trimming and J lost 5 bases, with 20 bases between them. Germline lookup yields CDR1 GTSNPN and CDR2 SVGIG (reference sequence). This CDR3 contains 16 residues. Here the CDR3 reads CAWSAGSRGGLETQYF. The CDR3 coding sequence is TGTGCCTGGAGTGCGGGTTCGAGGGGCGGGTTGGAGACCCAGTACTTC.

The rearrangement links TRBV6-1 to TRBJ2-2, with unresolved D. CDR1 and CDR2 from the germline V gene are MNHNS and SASEGT. This CDR3 is built from 17 residues. V dropped 4 bases and J dropped 1 base, with 16 bases sitting between them. Here the CDR3 reads CASSGLLLGVNTGELFF. CDR3 nucleotide sequence: TGTGCCAGCAGTGGCCTCCTCTTAGGAGTGAACACCGGGGAGCTGTTTTTT.

The rearrangement uses TRBV4-1 and TRBJ1-3; D possibly corresponds to TRBD1 (5 bases). The CDR3 length is 19 residues. V was shortened by 1 base and J by 0 bases, with 19 bases between the two germline ends. The germline V gene has CDR1 MGHRA and CDR2 YSYEKL. The CDR3 loop is CASSQVVPSRGNSGNTIYF. CDR3 coding DNA: TGCGCCAGCAGCCAAGTCGTTCCCTCTCGGGGCAACTCTGGAAACACCATATATTTT.

The chain carries TRBV27 and TRBJ1-1; tentative D call: TRBD1 (5 bases). Germline-derived CDR1 and CDR2 are MNHEY and SMNVEV (reference sequence). The CDR3 runs to 15 residues. Trimming took 5 bases from V and 4 from J, leaving 17 bases between them. The CDR3 protein is CASSHGTGVGTEAFF. The CDR3 DNA reads as TGTGCCAGCAGTCATGGGACGGGGGTGGGCACTGAAGCTTTCTTT.

CDR3 bases: TGTGCCAGCTCAACGAGCCACCCCTACGAGCAGTACTTC. Translated, it gives CASSTSHPYEQYF. The chain carries TRBV18 and TRBJ2-7; D is uncertain. The germline V gene has CDR1 KGHSH and CDR2 LQKENI. The CDR3 extends over 13 amino acids. Between the trimmed V and J ends, which lost 5 bases and 2 bases, there was a span of 10 bases.

This chain uses TRBV6-1 with TRBJ2-7, with 8 positions matching TRBD1. V dropped 4 bases and J dropped 1; count of bases not matched to a gene: 9. The CDR3 length is 16 residues. Germline values: CDR1 MNHNS, CDR2 SASEGT. The CDR3 region has the DNA TGTGCCAGCAGTGTTTCGGAGCGGACAGGGTCCTACGAGCAGTACTTC. This sequence encodes CASSVSERTGSYEQYF.

The chain combines TRBV2 with TRBJ1-5, with a possible D match to TRBD1 (6 bases). V was clipped by 4 bases and J by 9 bases, with 13 bases between them. Germline assignment: CDR1 SNHLY and CDR2 FYNNEI. This CDR3 is built from 13 residues. The CDR3 region is CASSGLQGWPQHF. CDR3 sequence (DNA): TGTGCCAGCAGTGGGTTACAGGGATGGCCCCAGCATTTT.

The chain couples TRBV19 to TRBJ1-3, with D perhaps TRBD1 (5 bases). Germline V gives CDR1 LNHDA, CDR2 SQIVND (reference sequence). This CDR3 comprises 14 residues. V was cut by 7 bases and J by 6 bases, with 16 bases left in between. The CDR3, as DNA: TGTGCCAGTACCACAACCTTCGGGGCAAACACCATATATTTT. Translating it yields CASTTTFGANTIYF.

The V and J genes are TRBV18 and TRBJ2-1; D may be TRBD1 (6 bases). V lost 5 bases and J lost 0, with 20 bases in between. Germline lookup yields CDR1 KGHSH and CDR2 LQKENI. The CDR3 consists of 18 residues. In DNA, the CDR3 is TGTGCCAGCTCAGAAAAAACCCAGGGGATGAGCTCCTACAATGAGCAGTTCTTC. Its translation is CASSEKTQGMSSYNEQFF.

The chain combines TRBV11-2 with TRBJ1-1; 7 bases are a match to TRBD1. This CDR3 contains 16 residues. Germline V gene lookup returns CDR1 SGHAT and CDR2 FQNNGV. The V gene end was trimmed by 5 bases and the J gene end by 3 bases; junction bases not matched to a gene: 12. CDR3 DNA sequence: TGTGCCAGCAGCCATATACAGGGGATGGCGTACACTGAAGCTTTCTTT. Translation gives CASSHIQGMAYTEAFF.

J is TRBJ2-5 and V is TRBV24-1; 12 bases map to TRBD1. The CDR3 extends over 16 amino acids. With 4 bases clipped from V and 5 bases from J, the junction kept 7 bases outside the gene matches. Germline V CDR1 and CDR2: KGHDR, SFDVKD. CDR3 amino acids: CATSEGQGASSETQYF. The CDR3 DNA sequence: TGTGCCACCAGTGAGGGACAGGGGGCCTCCTCGGAGACCCAGTACTTC.

This clone has only one observation. The rearrangement links TRBV14 to TRBJ2-2, with 8 bases that match TRBD1. Germline assignment: CDR1 SGHDN and CDR2 FVKESK. The CDR3 consists of 15 residues. Losses at the gene ends were 3 bases for V and 4 bases for J; bases not matched to a gene: 4. CDR3 protein: CASSQGQVITGELFF. The CDR3 region has the DNA TGTGCCAGCAGCCAGGGACAGGTCATCACCGGGGAGCTGTTTTTT.

The chain uses TRBV6-5 and TRBJ1-6; no definite D call. The V and J ends lost 0 bases and 10 bases respectively, with 10 bases between them. CDR1 and CDR2 (germline): MNHEY, SVGAGI. The CDR3 is made up of 14 amino acids. The CDR3 loop reads CASSYSSPGSPLHF. The CDR3 DNA sequence: TGTGCCAGCAGTTACTCGAGTCCGGGATCACCCCTCCACTTT.

This rearrangement joins TRBV19 to TRBJ2-7, with D possibly matching TRBD2 (7 bases). Germline V CDR1 and CDR2: LNHDA, SQIVND (reference sequence). Between the trimmed V and J ends, which lost 1 base and 5 bases, there was a span of 15 bases. The CDR3 runs 15 residues. CDR3 nucleotide sequence: TGTGCCAGTAGTATAGGCGGGGGCGGCAAAGACGAGCAGTACTTC. Translated: CASSIGGGGKDEQYF.

V is TRBV29-1 and J is TRBJ1-2; possible D gene TRBD1, 5 bases. CDR1 SQVTM and CDR2 ANQGSEA come from the germline V gene. The CDR3 runs 13 residues. V gave up 0 bases and J gave up 4 bases, with 9 bases separating them. CDR3 region: CSVEEWDGYGYTF. The CDR3 DNA reads TGCAGCGTTGAAGAATGGGACGGCTATGGCTACACCTTC.

This clone was seen just once. The V and J genes are TRBV30 and TRBJ1-1; D unclear. Germline assignment: CDR1 GTSNPN and CDR2 SVGIG (reference sequence). V was shortened by 0 bases and J by 0 bases, with 11 bases between the two germline ends. This CDR3 is built from 15 residues. CDR3 residues: CAWSVPTGMNTEAFF. The CDR3 DNA reads as TGTGCCTGGAGTGTACCCACGGGGATGAACACTGAAGCTTTCTTT. Full variable domain (outside the CDR3, taken from reference TRBV30 and TRBJ1-1): SQTIHQWPATLVQPVGSPLSLECTVEGTSNPNLYWYRQAAGRGLQLLFYSVGIGQISSEVPQNLSASRPQDRQFILSSKKLLLSDSGFYLCAWSVPTGMNTEAFFGQGTRLTVV.

The chain carries TRBV7-9 and TRBJ2-1; unclear D gene. This CDR3 region has 12 residues. Germline V gives CDR1 SEHNR, CDR2 FQNEAQ (reference sequence). Trimming left V 4 bases short and J 10 bases short, with 11 bases between. The DNA for the CDR3 is TGTGCCAGCAGCTCCGTGGTCCGGGAGCAGTTCTTC. Translating it yields CASSSVVREQFF.

The chain recombines TRBV15 with TRBJ2-7; TRBD2 agrees at 8 bases. The germline V gene encodes CDR1 LNHNV and CDR2 YYDKDF (reference sequence). The junction had 5 bases not matched to a gene; V was cut back by 1 base and J by 3 bases. The CDR3 is 15 residues long. In nucleotides, the CDR3 is TGTGCCACCAGCAGAGGTACTAGCGGAATCTACGAGCAGTACTTC. It translates to CATSRGTSGIYEQYF.

V and J are TRBV5-8 and TRBJ2-3, with D possibly being TRBD2 (5 bases). The CDR3 has 16 amino acids. Deletions cut 3 bases from V and 5 bases from J, with 19 bases between. Germline CDR1 SGHTS, CDR2 YDEGEE. CDR3 bases: TGTGCCAGCAGCTACCAACTAGGTAGGACTGGAGATACGCAGTATTTT. It specifies CASSYQLGRTGDTQYF.

Worth noting for this clone: The sample has other DNA sequences that encode this CDR3 too. The gene calls are TRBV6-6 and TRBJ1-4; a possible D gene is TRBD1 (6 bases). The CDR3 has 14 residues. V lost 2 bases to trimming and J lost 3 bases, with 7 bases between them. Germline V gene data show CDR1 as MNHNY and CDR2 as SVGAGI (reference sequence). The CDR3 nucleotides read TGTGCCAGCAGTTACGGACAGTCTAATGAAAAACTGTTTTTT. It is translated as CASSYGQSNEKLFF.

As for this clone: An end of the junction differs from the germline gene, which may be a read error. The V call is TRBV18, the J call TRBJ1-1, with 8 bases identical to TRBD1. Germline assignment: CDR1 KGHSH and CDR2 LQKENI. The CDR3 loop spans 17 amino acids. CDR3 residues: CANSPNLRGQGIPEAFF. Here the CDR3 DNA reads TGTGCCAACTCACCAAACTTACGCGGACAGGGAATCCCTGAAGCTTTCTTT.

CDR3 amino acids: CASMRQGWTEQFF. For the CDR3, the DNA is TGTGCCAGTATGAGACAGGGGTGGACCGAGCAGTTCTTC. V usage is TRBV19 and J usage is TRBJ2-1; 8 positions agree with TRBD1. V was pared by 7 bases and J by 10 bases, with 9 bases of the junction left unmatched. Germline assignment: CDR1 LNHDA and CDR2 SQIVND (reference sequence). This CDR3 region has 13 residues.